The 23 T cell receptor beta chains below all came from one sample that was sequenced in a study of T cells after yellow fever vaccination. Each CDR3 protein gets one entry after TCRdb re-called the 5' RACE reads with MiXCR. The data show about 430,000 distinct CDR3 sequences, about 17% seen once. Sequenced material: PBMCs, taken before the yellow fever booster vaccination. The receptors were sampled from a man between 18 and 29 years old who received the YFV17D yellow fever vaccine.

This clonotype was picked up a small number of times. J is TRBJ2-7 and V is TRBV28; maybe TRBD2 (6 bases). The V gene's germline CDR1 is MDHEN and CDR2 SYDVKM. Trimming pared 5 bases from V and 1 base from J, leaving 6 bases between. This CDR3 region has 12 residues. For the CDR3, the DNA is TGTGCCAGCAGTGCGGGATCCTACGAGCAGTACGTC. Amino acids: CASSAGSYEQYV.

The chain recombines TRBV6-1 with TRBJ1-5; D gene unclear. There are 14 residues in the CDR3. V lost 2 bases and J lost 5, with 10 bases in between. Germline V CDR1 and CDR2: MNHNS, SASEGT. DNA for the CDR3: TGTGCCAGCAGTGAATACACCCCGGATCAGCCCCAGCATTTT. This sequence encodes CASSEYTPDQPQHF.

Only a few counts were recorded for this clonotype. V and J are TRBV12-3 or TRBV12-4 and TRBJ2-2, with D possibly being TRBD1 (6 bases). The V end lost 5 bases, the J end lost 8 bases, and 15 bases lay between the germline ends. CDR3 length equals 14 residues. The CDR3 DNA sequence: TGTGCCAGCAGTGCTTGGACAGTAAAGGGGGAGCTGTTTTTT. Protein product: CASSAWTVKGELFF.

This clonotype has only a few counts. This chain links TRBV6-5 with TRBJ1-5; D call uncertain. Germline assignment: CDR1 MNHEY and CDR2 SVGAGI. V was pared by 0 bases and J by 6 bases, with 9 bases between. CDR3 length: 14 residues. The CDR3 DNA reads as TGTGCCAGCAGTTACTCGGGATGGGGTCAGCCCCAGCATTTT. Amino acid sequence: CASSYSGWGQPQHF.

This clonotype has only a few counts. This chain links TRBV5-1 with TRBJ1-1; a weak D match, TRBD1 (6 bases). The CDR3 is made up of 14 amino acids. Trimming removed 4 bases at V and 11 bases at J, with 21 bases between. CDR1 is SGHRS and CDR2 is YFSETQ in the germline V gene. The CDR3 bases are TGCGCCAGCAGCCCCGTAATAGGACCGAGGGGGGCTTTCTTT. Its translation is CASSPVIGPRGAFF.

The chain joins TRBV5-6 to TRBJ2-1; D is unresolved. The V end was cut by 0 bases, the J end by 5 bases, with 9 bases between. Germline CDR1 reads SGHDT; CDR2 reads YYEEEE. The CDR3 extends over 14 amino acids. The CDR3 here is CASSLGTLNNEQFF. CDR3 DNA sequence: TGTGCCAGCAGCTTGGGGACCCTGAACAATGAGCAGTTCTTC. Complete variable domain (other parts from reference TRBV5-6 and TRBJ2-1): DAGVTQSPTHLIKTRGQQVTLRCSPKSGHDTVSWYQQALGQGPQFIFQYYEEEERQRGNFPDRFSGHQFPNYSSELNVNALLLGDSALYLCASSLGTLNNEQFFGPGTRLTVL.

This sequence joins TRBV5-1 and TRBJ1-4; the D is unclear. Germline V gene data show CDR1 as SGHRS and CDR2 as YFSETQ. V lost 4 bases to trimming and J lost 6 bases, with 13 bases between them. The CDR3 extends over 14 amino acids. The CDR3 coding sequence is TGCGCCAGCAGCATGACCGAATTAGATGAAAAACTGTTTTTT. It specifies CASSMTELDEKLFF. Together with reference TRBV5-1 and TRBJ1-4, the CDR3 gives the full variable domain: KAGVTQTPRYLIKTRGQQVTLSCSPISGHRSVSWYQQTPGQGLQFLFEYFSETQRNKGNFPGRFSGRQFSNSRSEMNVSTLELGDSALYLCASSMTELDEKLFFGSGTQLSVL.

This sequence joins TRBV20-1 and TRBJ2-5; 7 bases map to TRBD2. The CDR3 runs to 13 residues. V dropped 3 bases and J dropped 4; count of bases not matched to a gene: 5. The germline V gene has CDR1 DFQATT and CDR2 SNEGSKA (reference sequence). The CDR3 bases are TGCAGTGCTAGTGGGGGGGTGGTAGAGACCCAGTACTTC. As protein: CSASGGVVETQYF.

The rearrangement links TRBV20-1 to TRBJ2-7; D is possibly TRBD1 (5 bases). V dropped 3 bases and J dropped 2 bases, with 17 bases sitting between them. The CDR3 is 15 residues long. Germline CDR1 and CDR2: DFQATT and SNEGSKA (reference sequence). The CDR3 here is CSARSSAGRAYEQYF. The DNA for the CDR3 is TGCAGTGCTAGGTCGTCGGCAGGGCGAGCCTACGAGCAGTACTTC.

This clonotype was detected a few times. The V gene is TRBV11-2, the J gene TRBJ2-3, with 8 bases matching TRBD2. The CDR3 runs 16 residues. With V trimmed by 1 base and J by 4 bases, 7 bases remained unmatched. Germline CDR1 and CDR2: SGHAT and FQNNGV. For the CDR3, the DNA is TGTGCCAGCAGCTTAGGACTAGCGACGTTCCCAGATACGCAGTATTTT. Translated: CASSLGLATFPDTQYF.

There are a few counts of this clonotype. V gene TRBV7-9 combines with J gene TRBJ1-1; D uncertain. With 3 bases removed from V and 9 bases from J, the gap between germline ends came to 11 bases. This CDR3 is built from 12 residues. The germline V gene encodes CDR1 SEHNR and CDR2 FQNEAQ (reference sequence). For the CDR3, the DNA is TGTGCCAGCAGCTTGGTGCAAGGGCAAGCTTTCTTT. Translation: CASSLVQGQAFF.

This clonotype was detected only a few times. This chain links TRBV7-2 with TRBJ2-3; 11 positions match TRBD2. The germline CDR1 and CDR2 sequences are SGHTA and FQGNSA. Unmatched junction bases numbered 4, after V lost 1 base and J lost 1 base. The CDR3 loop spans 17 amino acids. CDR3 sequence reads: CASSLVLAGVGTDTQYF. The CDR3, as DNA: TGTGCCAGCAGCTTAGTACTAGCGGGGGTCGGCACAGATACGCAGTATTTT. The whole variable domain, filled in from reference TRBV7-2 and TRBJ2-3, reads GAGVSQSPSNKVTEKGKDVELRCDPISGHTALYWYRQSLGQGLEFLIYFQGNSAPDKSGLPSDRFSAERTGGSVSTLTIQRTQQEDSAVYLCASSLVLAGVGTDTQYFGPGTRLTVL.

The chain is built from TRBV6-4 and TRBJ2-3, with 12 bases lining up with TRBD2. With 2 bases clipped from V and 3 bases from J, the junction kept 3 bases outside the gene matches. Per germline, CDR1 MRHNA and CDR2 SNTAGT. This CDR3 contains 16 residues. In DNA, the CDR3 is TGTGCCAGCAGTGACGCTAGCGGGGGGGCAACAGATACGCAGTATTTT. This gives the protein CASSDASGGATDTQYF.

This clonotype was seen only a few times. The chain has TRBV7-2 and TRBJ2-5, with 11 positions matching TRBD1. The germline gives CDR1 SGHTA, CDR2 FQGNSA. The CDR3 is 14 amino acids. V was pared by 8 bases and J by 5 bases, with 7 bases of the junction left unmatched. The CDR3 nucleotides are TGTGCCAGCCGAAACTGGGACAGGGGGGAGACCCAGTACTTC. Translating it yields CASRNWDRGETQYF.

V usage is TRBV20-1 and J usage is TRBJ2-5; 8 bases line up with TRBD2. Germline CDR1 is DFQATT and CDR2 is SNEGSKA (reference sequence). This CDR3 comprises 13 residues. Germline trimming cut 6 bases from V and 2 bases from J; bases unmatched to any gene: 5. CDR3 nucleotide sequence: TGCAGTGCACGCGGGGGGAGACAAGAGACCCAGTACTTC. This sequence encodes CSARGGRQETQYF.

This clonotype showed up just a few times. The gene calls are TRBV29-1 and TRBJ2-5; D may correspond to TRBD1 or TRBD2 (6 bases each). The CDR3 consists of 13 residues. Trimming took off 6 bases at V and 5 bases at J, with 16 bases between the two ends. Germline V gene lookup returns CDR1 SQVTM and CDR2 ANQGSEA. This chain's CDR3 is CSVAWGAQETQYF. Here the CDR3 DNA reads TGCAGCGTCGCGTGGGGGGCGCAGGAGACCCAGTACTTC.

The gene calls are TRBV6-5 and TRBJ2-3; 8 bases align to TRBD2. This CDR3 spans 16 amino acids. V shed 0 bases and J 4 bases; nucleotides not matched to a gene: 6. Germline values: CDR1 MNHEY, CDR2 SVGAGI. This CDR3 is CASSYSGSGAADTQYF. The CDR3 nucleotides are TGTGCCAGCAGTTACTCGGGTAGCGGGGCGGCAGATACGCAGTATTTT.

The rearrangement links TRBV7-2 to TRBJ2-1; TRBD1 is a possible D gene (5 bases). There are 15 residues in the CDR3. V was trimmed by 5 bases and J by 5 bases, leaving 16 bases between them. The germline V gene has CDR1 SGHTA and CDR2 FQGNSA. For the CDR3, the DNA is TGTGCCAGCAGCATGCCAGGGTCTGGGAACAATGAGCAGTTCTTC. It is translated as CASSMPGSGNNEQFF.

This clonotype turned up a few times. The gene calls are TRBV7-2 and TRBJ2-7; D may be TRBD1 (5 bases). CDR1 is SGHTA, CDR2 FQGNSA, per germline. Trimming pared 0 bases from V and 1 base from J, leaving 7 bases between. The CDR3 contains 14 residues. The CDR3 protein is CASSLARASYEQYV. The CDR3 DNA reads TGTGCCAGCAGCTTAGCCAGGGCGTCCTACGAGCAGTACGTC.

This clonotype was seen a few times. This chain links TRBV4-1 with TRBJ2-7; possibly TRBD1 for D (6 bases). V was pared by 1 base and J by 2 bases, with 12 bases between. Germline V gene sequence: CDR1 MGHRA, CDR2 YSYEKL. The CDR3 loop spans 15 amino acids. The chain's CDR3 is CASSQGQGSTYEQYF. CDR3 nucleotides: TGCGCCAGCAGCCAAGGTCAGGGGTCAACCTACGAGCAGTACTTC.

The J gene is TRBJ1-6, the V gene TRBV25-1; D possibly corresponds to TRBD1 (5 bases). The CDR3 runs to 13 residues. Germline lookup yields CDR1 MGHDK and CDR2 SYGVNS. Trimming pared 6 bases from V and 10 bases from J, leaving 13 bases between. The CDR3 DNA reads TGTGCCAGCAGGTGGGGGGAGGCATCACCCCTCCACTTT. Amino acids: CASRWGEASPLHF.

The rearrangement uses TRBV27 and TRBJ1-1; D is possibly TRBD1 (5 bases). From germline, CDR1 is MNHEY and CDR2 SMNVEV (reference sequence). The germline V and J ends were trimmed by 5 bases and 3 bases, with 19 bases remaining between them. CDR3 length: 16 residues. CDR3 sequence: CASSPSLGDDDTEAFF. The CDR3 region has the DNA TGTGCCAGCAGTCCTAGCCTGGGGGATGATGACACTGAAGCTTTCTTT.

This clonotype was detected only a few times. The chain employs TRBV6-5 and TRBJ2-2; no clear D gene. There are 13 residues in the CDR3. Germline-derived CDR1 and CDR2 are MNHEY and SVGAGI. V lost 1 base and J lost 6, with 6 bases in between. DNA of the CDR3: TGTGCCAGCAGTTACTACAAATCCGGGGAGCTGTTTTTT. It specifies CASSYYKSGELFF.